The sequence of this TCR beta chain was determined in a study of CD8+CD57+ T cells in acquired aplastic anemia. Study background: Yields of DNA that came from sorted CD4+ and CD8+ cells averaged about 2.9 ug. Study-wide results and caveats: Comparison of patients with controls identified 25 to 35 shared CD8+ CDR3 sequences.

The junction had 4 bases not matched to a gene; V was cut back by 6 bases and J by 8 bases. This CDR3 region has 12 residues. The germline V gene has CDR1 SNHLY and CDR2 FYNNEI. By flow cytometry, patients selected for sequencing had shown an expansion of CD8+CD57+ cells. Severe acquired aplastic anemia was present in all patients. About this clonotype: Its antigen remains unknown.

Genomic DNA constituted the template upon which TCR beta VDJ and CDR3 profiling was performed. TCRdb passed the reads through MiXCR, listing each CDR3 protein once. The data hold some 180,000 distinct CDR3 sequences, with more than 60% observed a single time. Sequences were obtained from sorted CD4+, CD8+, or CD8+CD57+ T cells (not recorded which) from PBMCs. The V gene is TRBV2, the J gene TRBJ1-2, with 9 bases identical to TRBD1. This clonotype was sampled from a human donor with aplastic anemia. For the CDR3, the DNA is TGTGCCAGCAGGCCGGGACAGGGAGGCTACACCTTC. Translating it yields CASRPGQGGYTF.